This T cell receptor beta chain stems from a study of blood T cells in healthy people across ages. Study-wide context: Capture via template switching afforded approximately one barcoded beta molecule per two T cells.

A second PCR of roughly 7 to 11 cycles used a sample-barcoded 5' primer and a J-beta primer mix. One entry per CDR3 protein, called by TCRdb with MiXCR from the 5' RACE reads. The data show hundreds of thousands of distinct CDR3 sequences, more than 20% seen once. Per germline, CDR1 DFQATT and CDR2 SNEGSKA (reference sequence). The length of the CDR3 is 14 residues. The V end lost 6 bases, the J end lost 3 bases, and 14 bases lay between the germline ends. PBMCs numbering at least 6 million were isolated per sample. Sequencing was performed on blood. This chain uses TRBV20-1 with TRBJ1-4, with a tentative D call TRBD1 (6 bases). The source of this sequence is a man in his 70s in good health. The CDR3 loop reads CSAPGQPANEKLFF. In DNA, the CDR3 is TGCAGTGCACCTGGACAGCCTGCTAATGAAAAACTGTTTTTT.